Detailed here is one TCR beta chain. Its antigen is still unknown. Profiled with immunoSEQ multiplex PCR; TCRdb holds only in-frame clones, not every one. The sample carries under 75,000 clones, approximately 79% recorded once. This record belongs to a study of T cells in tumors after PD-1 blockade. As for the study in general: Patients had no prior checkpoint blockade, systemic immunosuppressants, or anti-cancer therapy within 4 weeks. A subset received ongoing vismodegib 150 mg daily alongside anti-PD-1 therapy. On average, peripheral blood gave some 110,000 TCR templates and around 40,000 unique clonotypes.

This CDR3 region has 14 residues. Germline CDR1 and CDR2: MNHEY and SVGAGI. V lost 0 bases to trimming and J lost 7 bases, with 9 bases between them. The study's findings and limits: Some novel exhausted tumor clones appeared in pre-treatment blood, suggesting peripheral recruitment.

The sequence came from a human donor with basal cell carcinoma. The V and J genes are TRBV6-5 and TRBJ2-2; D not resolved. Sequenced material: PBMCs, taken after anti-PD-1 treatment. CDR3 in amino acids: CASSYSKDGGELFF. CDR3 DNA: TGTGCCAGCAGTTACTCGAAGGATGGCGGGGAGCTGTTTTTT.